The rows below give T cell receptor beta chains drawn from one sample of a study of OX40 agonist ivuxolimab in advanced cancers. The data were produced by immunoSEQ multiplex PCR, yet TCRdb's version contains in-frame clones alone and is incomplete. The table includes approximately 57,000 clones, nearly 85% detected once. The specimen was CD4+ or CD8+ T cells sorted from blood, collected in a trial of the OX40 agonist ivuxolimab. The receptor source for this set is an adult with an advanced solid tumor such as melanoma, head and neck, liver or kidney cancer. CDR3s include the opening cysteine and the closing phenylalanine or tryptophan. Fields, in order: clone size, J gene, D gene, V gene, CDR3 protein, CDR3 DNA. The D gene is left open where the match is weak. Size is omitted from some rows. Given values are once, few, many or a class for expanded clones.

size: .
J: TRBJ2-1
D: .
V: TRBV15
CDR3: CATSSRILGYNEQFF
DNA: TGTGCCACCAGCAGTCGGATTTTAGGCTACAATGAGCAGTTCTTC

size: .
J: TRBJ2-7
D: TRBD1
V: TRBV5-1
CDR3: CASSLPSGQGAYEQYF
DNA: TGCGCCAGCAGCTTGCCCTCTGGACAGGGGGCCTACGAGCAGTACTTC

size: .
J: TRBJ1-5
D: .
V: TRBV14
CDR3: CASSQQGGQPQHF
DNA: TGTGCCAGCAGCCAGCAGGGAGGCCAGCCCCAGCATTTT

size: .
J: TRBJ2-1
D: .
V: TRBV9
CDR3: CASSVSDNEQFF
DNA: TGTGCCAGCAGCGTATCGGACAATGAGCAGTTCTTC

size: .
J: TRBJ2-3
D: TRBD2
V: TRBV18
CDR3: CASSPAAGGADTQYF
DNA: TGTGCCAGCTCACCGGCAGCGGGAGGAGCAGATACGCAGTATTTT

size: few
J: TRBJ2-2
D: TRBD1
V: TRBV5-1
CDR3: CASSVGQGVDTGELFF
DNA: TGCGCCAGCAGCGTGGGACAGGGAGTGGACACCGGGGAGCTGTTTTTT

size: .
J: TRBJ1-2
D: .
V: TRBV18
CDR3: CASSPPEWGYGYTF
DNA: TGTGCCAGCTCACCACCGGAGTGGGGCTATGGCTACACCTTC

size: few
J: TRBJ1-1
D: .
V: TRBV6-1
CDR3: CASRSGAAFF
DNA: TGTGCCAGTAGGTCGGGGGCTGCTTTCTTT

size: .
J: TRBJ1-1
D: .
V: TRBV25-1
CDR3: CASSIGARGLGTSEAFF
DNA: TGTGCCAGCAGTATAGGTGCCAGGGGTTTAGGAACGTCTGAAGCTTTCTTT

size: .
J: TRBJ2-5
D: .
V: TRBV7-2
CDR3: CASSFYGGEETQYF
DNA: TGTGCCAGCAGCTTTTACGGGGGTGAAGAGACCCAGTACTTC

size: .
J: TRBJ2-2
D: .
V: TRBV6-1
CDR3: CASIDINTGELFF
DNA: TGTGCCAGCATCGACATTAACACCGGGGAGCTGTTTTTT

size: .
J: TRBJ1-2
D: TRBD1
V: TRBV19
CDR3: CASSIRTGGNYGYTF
DNA: TGTGCCAGTAGTATCCGGACAGGGGGTAACTATGGCTACACCTTC

size: .
J: TRBJ2-2
D: TRBD2
V: TRBV5-8
CDR3: CASSLAITSGSPGELFF
DNA: TGTGCCAGCAGCTTGGCCATTACTAGCGGGAGCCCCGGGGAGCTGTTTTTT

size: once
J: TRBJ2-7
D: TRBD2
V: TRBV2
CDR3: CASTAGVFSYEQYF
DNA: TGTGCCAGCACGGCGGGAGTCTTTTCCTACGAGCAGTACTTC

size: .
J: TRBJ1-5
D: .
V: TRBV30
CDR3: CAWSLDGNQPQHF
DNA: TGTGCCTGGAGTTTGGACGGCAATCAGCCCCAGCATTTT

size: .
J: TRBJ2-7
D: .
V: TRBV30
CDR3: CAWSTPGAATYEQYF
DNA: TGTGCCTGGAGCACCCCGGGGGCGGCCACCTACGAGCAGTACTTC

size: .
J: TRBJ1-1
D: .
V: TRBV7-9
CDR3: CASSSHPGSMNAFF
DNA: TGTGCCAGCAGCTCACACCCGGGGTCCATGAACGCTTTCTTT

size: .
J: TRBJ2-3
D: TRBD1
V: TRBV5-4
CDR3: CASSLKRQGSTDTQYF
DNA: TGTGCCAGCAGCTTGAAGAGACAGGGGAGCACAGATACGCAGTATTTT

size: .
J: TRBJ2-7
D: .
V: TRBV7-9
CDR3: CASSSGGQTYEQYF
DNA: TGTGCCAGCAGCTCGGGGGGACAGACCTACGAGCAGTACTTC

size: .
J: TRBJ2-5
D: TRBD2
V: TRBV5-1
CDR3: CASSLEGLAVETQYF
DNA: TGCGCCAGCAGCTTGGAGGGACTAGCAGTCGAGACCCAGTACTTC

size: .
J: TRBJ1-1
D: .
V: TRBV4-1
CDR3: CASSWGHQNTEAFF
DNA: TGCGCCAGCAGCTGGGGACACCAGAACACTGAAGCTTTCTTT

size: .
J: TRBJ1-2
D: .
V: TRBV2
CDR3: CASSERGAGGYGYTF
DNA: TGTGCCAGCAGTGAACGAGGAGCAGGAGGATATGGCTACACCTTC

size: .
J: TRBJ2-1
D: .
V: TRBV7-6
CDR3: CASSFPTNEQFF
DNA: TGTGCCAGCAGCTTTCCCACAAATGAGCAGTTCTTC

size: .
J: TRBJ1-2
D: .
V: TRBV19
CDR3: CASSSQANYGYTF
DNA: TGTGCCAGTAGTTCTCAGGCAAACTATGGCTACACCTTC

size: .
J: TRBJ1-5
D: .
V: TRBV4-2
CDR3: CASSLGGARPQPQHF
DNA: TGTGCCAGCAGCTTGGGCGGAGCACGACCTCAGCCCCAGCATTTT

size: .
J: TRBJ1-3
D: .
V: TRBV11-2
CDR3: CASSLVDSGYTIYF
DNA: TGTGCCAGCAGCTTAGTAGACTCCGGGTACACCATATATTTT

size: .
J: TRBJ1-1
D: TRBD1
V: TRBV5-4
CDR3: CASSRPGQYNTEAFF
DNA: TGTGCCAGCAGCCGCCCGGGACAGTACAACACTGAAGCTTTCTTT

size: .
J: TRBJ1-5
D: .
V: TRBV19
CDR3: CASSIGARGPQHF
DNA: TGTGCCAGTAGTATAGGGGCCAGGGGGCCCCAGCATTTT

size: once
J: TRBJ2-6
D: .
V: TRBV19
CDR3: CASRPGRQNPTSGANVLTF
DNA: TGTGCCAGTCGCCCGGGACGACAAAACCCAACCTCTGGGGCCAACGTCCTGACTTTC

size: .
J: TRBJ1-1
D: TRBD1
V: TRBV18
CDR3: CASSLTDRRNTEAFF
DNA: TGTGCCAGCTCACTCACGGACAGGAGGAACACTGAAGCTTTCTTT

size: few
J: TRBJ2-6
D: .
V: TRBV9
CDR3: CASSLRGVAANVLTF
DNA: TGTGCCAGCAGCCTCAGAGGGGTGGCTGCCAACGTCCTGACTTTC

size: few
J: TRBJ2-1
D: .
V: TRBV7-8
CDR3: CASSLAGWGNEQFF
DNA: TGTGCCAGCAGCTTAGCGGGTTGGGGCAATGAGCAGTTCTTC

size: once
J: TRBJ1-2
D: .
V: TRBV2
CDR3: CASSVREYYGYTF
DNA: TGTGCCAGCAGTGTCAGGGAGTATTATGGCTACACCTTC

size: .
J: TRBJ2-1
D: .
V: TRBV12-2
CDR3: CASRPAEGSTGAVGCSYNEQFF
DNA: TGTGCAAGTCGCCCGGCGGAGGGGAGCACGGGAGCGGTTGGTTGCTCCTACAATGAGCAGTTCTTC

size: .
J: TRBJ2-5
D: .
V: TRBV2
CDR3: CASSGGTGPYF
DNA: TGTGCCAGCAGTGGGGGTACGGGTCCGTACTTC

size: .
J: TRBJ2-1
D: TRBD1
V: TRBV2
CDR3: CASKNGQGQGEQFF
DNA: TGTGCCAGCAAGAACGGACAGGGGCAGGGTGAGCAGTTCTTC

size: once
J: TRBJ1-1
D: .
V: TRBV5-5
CDR3: CASSLVGHTEAFF
DNA: TGTGCCAGCAGCTTGGTCGGCCACACTGAAGCTTTCTTT

size: .
J: TRBJ1-1
D: .
V: TRBV4-1
CDR3: CASSQGLGRRNTEAFF
DNA: TGCGCCAGCAGCCAAGGTTTGGGCCGGCGGAACACTGAAGCTTTCTTT

size: .
J: TRBJ2-5
D: TRBD1
V: TRBV28
CDR3: CASSSAGQGQETQYF
DNA: TGTGCCAGCAGTTCTGCGGGACAGGGCCAAGAGACCCAGTACTTC

size: .
J: TRBJ2-2
D: TRBD2
V: TRBV19
CDR3: CASHRTSASGSSGELFF
DNA: TGTGCCAGTCACCGTACATCCGCTAGCGGGAGTTCAGGGGAGCTGTTTTTT

size: .
J: TRBJ2-2
D: .
V: TRBV30
CDR3: CAWRSWGTRNTGELFF
DNA: TGTGCCTGGAGGAGTTGGGGGACTCGCAACACCGGGGAGCTGTTTTTT